These T cell receptor beta chains were read from a single sample in a study of shared clonotypes between healthy human individuals. TCRdb's table, derived via immunoSEQ multiplex PCR, lists solely in-frame clones and lacks some. The data hold about 610,000 clones, with around 97% observed a single time. Sequencing input: naive CD4+ T cells sorted from blood. All receptors come from a woman younger than 45 in good health. Each CDR3 is given with its conserved first and last residue. The D gene is left open where the match is weak. Expanded clones get a size class; other rows say once, few or many, or leave the size out.

once | TRBJ2-2 | TRBD1 | TRBV5-4 | TGTGCCAGCAGCTTGGGACAGGGGGTTCAATTGAACACCGGGGAGCTGTTTTTT | CASSLGQGVQLNTGELFF
- | TRBJ2-1 | TRBD2 | TRBV5-4 | TGTGCCAGCAGCTTAGGACTAGCGGACTACAATGAGCAGTTCTTC | CASSLGLADYNEQFF
- | TRBJ1-2 | - | TRBV5-6 | TGTGCCAGCAGCCAGCCGGAAAGGGATGGCTACACCTTC | CASSQPERDGYTF
once | TRBJ1-2 | - | TRBV27 | TGTGCCAGCAGTTCCTACGGACAGTCCCTCGGCTATGGCTACACCTTC | CASSSYGQSLGYGYTF
- | TRBJ1-2 | - | TRBV28 | TGTGCCAGCAGCCCAACGGCCGGGGCACCCTCTGTCTATGGCTACACCTTC | CASSPTAGAPSVYGYTF
- | TRBJ2-1 | - | TRBV12-5 | TGTGCTAGTGCCGCCAGACGGGGGAGTAGCCCGGTCTTC | CASAARRGSSPVF
- | TRBJ2-7 | TRBD2 | TRBV29-1 | TGCAGCTCATACTCGGGTAGCGGGAGGCCGTTGGACGAGCAGTACTTC | CSSYSGSGRPLDEQYF
- | TRBJ1-4 | - | TRBV7-9 | TGTGCCAGCAGCTACTCACCGGGACATCCTGAAAAACTGTTTTTT | CASSYSPGHPEKLFF
- | TRBJ2-7 | - | TRBV11-2 | TGTGCCAGCAGCCAACTCGACGGGATTTCCTACGAGCAGTACTTC | CASSQLDGISYEQYF
- | TRBJ1-5 | - | TRBV6-5 | TGTGCCAGCAGTTACTCGCCGAATAGCAATCAGCCCCAGCATTTT | CASSYSPNSNQPQHF
- | TRBJ2-1 | TRBD2 | TRBV10-3 | TGTGCCATCAGTAGAGGCAGTACTAGCGGGAGTAATGAGCAGTTCTTC | CAISRGSTSGSNEQFF
- | TRBJ1-2 | - | TRBV5-8 | TGTGCCAGCAGCTTAATTGAGGGCCGGATTAGGAACTATGGCTACACCTTC | CASSLIEGRIRNYGYTF
once | TRBJ1-1 | - | TRBV5-6 | TGTGCCAGCAGCTTGGCAAAGAACACTGAAGCTTTCTTT | CASSLAKNTEAFF
- | TRBJ2-3 | - | TRBV5-8 | TGTGCCAGCAGCTTGGGGATGGGGGGCACAGATACGCAGTATTTT | CASSLGMGGTDTQYF
- | TRBJ2-5 | - | TRBV5-1 | TGCGCCAGCAGCCCGAACAGCCTACTCGAGACCCAGTACTTC | CASSPNSLLETQYF
once | TRBJ2-5 | - | TRBV6-5 | TGTGCCAGCAGTTACTCAGGGGGATCAGAGACCCAGTACTTC | CASSYSGGSETQYF
- | TRBJ2-3 | TRBD2 | TRBV2 | TGTGCCAGCAGTGAGGGACTAGCGGAGACAGATACGCAGTATTTT | CASSEGLAETDTQYF
- | TRBJ2-3 | TRBD1 | TRBV9 | TGTGCCAGCAGCGTAGTCCCTGTGAGAGGGGGCGATACGCAGTATTTT | CASSVVPVRGGDTQYF
- | TRBJ2-5 | - | TRBV18 | TGTGCCAGCTTACCTTCGGCCTACCAAGAGACCCAGTACTTC | CASLPSAYQETQYF
- | TRBJ1-5 | - | TRBV19 | TGTGCCAGTAGTCCCGAGACGACCAATCAGCCCCAGCATTTT | CASSPETTNQPQHF
- | TRBJ1-1 | TRBD1 | TRBV18 | TGTGCCAGCTCACCACTGAGGACAGGGGGCAGCGAGAACACTGAAGCTTTCTTT | CASSPLRTGGSENTEAFF
- | TRBJ1-1 | - | TRBV28 | TGTGCCAGCAGTCTGACAGCTCTGAACACTGAAGCTTTCTTT | CASSLTALNTEAFF
- | TRBJ1-1 | - | TRBV4-2 | TGTGCCAGCAGCCAAGGCTCGGGGGGCAAAGCTTTCTTT | CASSQGSGGKAFF
- | TRBJ1-4 | - | TRBV10-3 | TGTGCCACCAACCGGGACGGACTGAATGAAAAACTGTTTTTT | CATNRDGLNEKLFF
- | TRBJ1-4 | - | TRBV7-2 | TGTGCCAGCAGCGGCCAGTTGACGGAGGGAGCGACTAATGAAAAACTGTTTTTT | CASSGQLTEGATNEKLFF
- | TRBJ2-3 | - | TRBV28 | TGTGCCAGCGGGGGCGGGACCCGCACAGATACGCAGTATTTT | CASGGGTRTDTQYF
- | TRBJ2-7 | - | TRBV28 | TGTGCCAGCAGCTATTCCCTCTACGAGCAGTACTTC | CASSYSLYEQYF
- | TRBJ2-7 | - | TRBV7-9 | TGTGCCAGCAGCTTACGTAGGAGCAACGGTCTCTACGAGCAGTACTTC | CASSLRRSNGLYEQYF
- | TRBJ2-1 | - | TRBV6-5 | TGTGCCAGCAGGTATATTCAGGGGGGCGCGAAGTTCTTC | CASRYIQGGAKFF
- | TRBJ1-4 | - | TRBV7-2 | TGTGCCAGCAGTCCAGCCCGGCAGACAATTAATGAAAAACTGTTTTTT | CASSPARQTINEKLFF
- | TRBJ2-5 | - | TRBV28 | TGTGCCAGCAGTCCCTCAGGGGCCGAGACCCAGTACTTC | CASSPSGAETQYF
- | TRBJ2-3 | - | TRBV28 | TGTGCCAGCGGGGCAGGGCGCGTCACAGATACGCAGTATTTT | CASGAGRVTDTQYF
- | TRBJ1-4 | TRBD1 | TRBV30 | TGTGCCTGGAGCGAAAGTACAGGGGCTAATGAAAAACTGTTTTTT | CAWSESTGANEKLFF
once | TRBJ2-7 | - | TRBV15 | TGTGCCACCAGCAGAGATGTGGACTCGAGCTCCTACGAGCAGTACTTC | CATSRDVDSSSYEQYF
- | TRBJ1-1 | - | TRBV2 | TGTGCCAGCAGTGAAGCGCTTCGGGGGGGCAGGGCTTTCTTT | CASSEALRGGRAFF
once | TRBJ2-7 | TRBD2 | TRBV6-5 | TGTGCCAGCGGGGGACTAGTAGTCTCCGAGCAGTACTTC | CASGGLVVSEQYF
- | TRBJ2-5 | - | TRBV7-2 | TGTGCCAGCAGCTTGGGTTGGGGTGTCGGGGAGACCCAGTACTTC | CASSLGWGVGETQYF
- | TRBJ1-6 | TRBD1 | TRBV6-1 | TGTGCCAGCAGTCAAGACAGGGCCCTAGGATCCTATAATTCACCCCTCCACTTT | CASSQDRALGSYNSPLHF
- | TRBJ1-2 | - | TRBV14 | TGTGCCAGCAGCCAAATGGGCCGAAGTGACTATGGCTACACCTTC | CASSQMGRSDYGYTF
- | TRBJ2-7 | TRBD2 | TRBV19 | TGTGCCAGTAGTCGGACTAGCGGGAGCAGCGAGCAGTACTTC | CASSRTSGSSEQYF
- | TRBJ1-4 | - | TRBV29-1 | TGCAGCGTTTCTACGGCAGCTGCAACTAATGAAAAACTGTTTTTT | CSVSTAAATNEKLFF
- | TRBJ2-1 | - | TRBV6-1 | TGTGCCAGCAGTGAATCAAACCCAGGGTACAATGAGCAGTTCTTC | CASSESNPGYNEQFF
- | TRBJ2-3 | TRBD2 | TRBV5-4 | TGTGCCAGCAGCACAGGGACTAGCGGGAAGACAGATACGCAGTATTTT | CASSTGTSGKTDTQYF
- | TRBJ2-5 | - | TRBV18 | TGTGCCAGCTCGCCGCAGGGGGGGACACCACAAGAGACCCAGTACTTC | CASSPQGGTPQETQYF
- | TRBJ2-1 | TRBD2 | TRBV18 | TGTGCCAGCTCACCCGTAGCGGGAGGCGTGAACTCCTACAATGAGCAGTTCTTC | CASSPVAGGVNSYNEQFF
- | TRBJ2-7 | TRBD1 | TRBV28 | TGTGCCAGCACCCCACCAGGGGGAAGGACCTACGAGCAGTACTTC | CASTPPGGRTYEQYF
- | TRBJ2-1 | - | TRBV19 | TGTGCCAGTAGTAGGGCAGGTGGGAATGAGCAGTTCTTC | CASSRAGGNEQFF
- | TRBJ2-1 | - | TRBV6-4 | TGTGCCAGCAGTGACCAGGACTCTATCAATGAGCAGTTCTTC | CASSDQDSINEQFF
- | TRBJ2-5 | - | TRBV19 | TGTGCCAGTCGGACAACAGAGACCCAGTACTTC | CASRTTETQYF
- | TRBJ2-1 | - | TRBV21-1 | TGTGCCAGCAGCATTAGACTAGCGGGAGGTAGTGGCAATGAGCAGTTCTTC | CASSIRLAGGSGNEQFF
- | TRBJ2-7 | TRBD1 | TRBV4-1 | TGCGCCAGCAGCGTAGACAGGGGCTACGAGCAGTACTTC | CASSVDRGYEQYF
once | TRBJ2-1 | - | TRBV28 | TGTGCCAGCAGTTATCTGGGCAATGAGCAGTTCTTC | CASSYLGNEQFF
- | TRBJ2-3 | TRBD2 | TRBV6-5 | TGTGCCAGCAGTTTGGGACTAGCGGCCACAGATACGCAGTATTTT | CASSLGLAATDTQYF
- | TRBJ2-7 | TRBD1 | TRBV19 | TGTGCCAGTAGTGAGGGACAGCTGACCTCCTACGAGCAGTACTTC | CASSEGQLTSYEQYF
- | TRBJ2-7 | TRBD2 | TRBV18 | TGTGCCAGCTCACCACCGATCAGCGGGGTTGGCTACTACGAGCAGTACTTC | CASSPPISGVGYYEQYF
- | TRBJ2-3 | - | TRBV27 | TGTGCCAGCAGTCCTACTAGCACAGATACGCAGTATTTT | CASSPTSTDTQYF
- | TRBJ1-1 | - | TRBV5-5 | TGTGCCAGCAGGATGGGACCAAACACTGAAGCTTTCTTT | CASRMGPNTEAFF